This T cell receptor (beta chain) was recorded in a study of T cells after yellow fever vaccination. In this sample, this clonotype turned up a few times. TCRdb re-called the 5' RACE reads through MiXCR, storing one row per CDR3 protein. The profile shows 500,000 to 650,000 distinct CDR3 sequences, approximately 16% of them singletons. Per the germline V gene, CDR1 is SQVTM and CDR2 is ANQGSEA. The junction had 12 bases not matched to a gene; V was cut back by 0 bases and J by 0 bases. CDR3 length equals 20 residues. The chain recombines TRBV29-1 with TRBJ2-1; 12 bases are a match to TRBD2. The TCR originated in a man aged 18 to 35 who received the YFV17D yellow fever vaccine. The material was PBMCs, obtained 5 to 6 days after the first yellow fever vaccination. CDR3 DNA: TGCAGCGTTGAAGATGTGACTAGCGGGGGCCTTTTCAGCTCCTACAATGAGCAGTTCTTC. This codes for CSVEDVTSGGLFSSYNEQFF.